A single sample is the source of the 16 T cell receptor beta chains below, sequenced in a study of blood T cell repertoires in COVID-19. The assay was immunoSEQ multiplex PCR, and TCRdb's table has in-frame clones only and misses some. Of about 190,000 clones in the sample, approximately 88% were seen once. The sample consisted of PBMCs or T cells enriched from blood (not recorded which). These TCRs come from a woman in her 30s who had recovered from COVID-19.

J is TRBJ2-1 and V is TRBV11-2; 14 nucleotides line up with TRBD2. Germline CDR1 is SGHAT and CDR2 is FQNNGV. The CDR3 totals 19 residues. V lost 1 base to trimming and J lost 3 bases; unmatched junction nucleotides: 8. CDR3 in amino acids: CASSLGGTSGRALYNEQFF. CDR3 coding DNA: TGTGCCAGCAGCTTAGGGGGGACTAGCGGGAGAGCGCTCTACAATGAGCAGTTCTTC. The entire variable domain, with the rest obtained from reference TRBV11-2 and TRBJ2-1, is as follows: EAGVAQSPRYKIIEKRQSVAFWCNPISGHATLYWYQQILGQGPKLLIQFQNNGVVDDSQLPKDRFSAERLKGVDSTLKIQPAKLEDSAVYLCASSLGGTSGRALYNEQFFGPGTRLTVL.

CDR3 amino acids: CASSLVISRIGNTIYF. CDR3 nucleotide sequence: TGTGCCAGCAGCTTGGTAATTAGCAGAATTGGAAACACCATATATTTT. This chain joins TRBV5-6 and TRBJ1-3; D remains unclear. V lost 0 bases and J 3 bases, leaving 13 bases between the germline ends. Germline loops: CDR1 SGHDT, CDR2 YYEEEE. The CDR3 has 16 residues.

J is TRBJ2-3 and V is TRBV21-1; TRBD2, the table's D call, lacks a check against the DNA. TRBV21-1 corresponds to a pseudogene. The CDR3 runs 19 residues. The CDR3 sequence is CASPCERLATFSSTDTQYF. In DNA, the CDR3 is TGTGCCAGCCCATGTGAGAGGCTAGCGACGTTCTCTAGCACAGATACGCAGTATTTT.

J is TRBJ2-3 and V is TRBV6-5; 9 bases line up with TRBD2. V shed 6 bases, J shed 2 bases, and the junction held 6 bases outside the gene matches. Germline V gives CDR1 MNHEY, CDR2 SVGAGI. CDR3 length: 15 residues. CDR3 in amino acids: CASSLLAGYTDTQYF. The CDR3 nucleotides read TGTGCCAGCAGCCTACTAGCGGGCTACACAGATACGCAGTATTTT.

The V call is TRBV10-3, the J call TRBJ1-2, with a tentative D call TRBD1 (5 bases). Germline V gene lookup returns CDR1 ENHRY and CDR2 SYGVKD. The CDR3 is 13 amino acids. Trimming stripped 4 bases from V and 6 bases from J, with 12 bases between. This CDR3 is CAISVGLRDGYTF. In nucleotides, the CDR3 is TGTGCCATCAGTGTGGGGCTAAGGGATGGCTACACCTTC.

CDR3 nucleotide sequence: TGTGCCAGCAGCTTAAAAGTGGGGAGCACTGAAGCTTTCTTT. Translated: CASSLKVGSTEAFF. The V gene is TRBV7-2, the J gene TRBJ1-1; D is undetermined. CDR1 is SGHTA and CDR2 is FQGNSA in the germline V gene. This CDR3 region has 14 residues. V was clipped by 2 bases and J by 4 bases, with 11 bases between them.

The chain combines TRBV5-5 with TRBJ1-6, with a tentative D call TRBD1 (6 bases). The V end lost 0 bases, the J end lost 5 bases, and 15 bases lay between the germline ends. Germline CDR1 reads SGHKS; CDR2 reads YYEKEE (reference sequence). The CDR3 spans 17 residues. CDR3 in DNA: TGTGCCAGCAGCTTGGCTGGGGCAGGGGCCCATAATTCACCCCTCCACTTT. Translated, it gives CASSLAGAGAHNSPLHF.

The chain carries TRBV5-1 and TRBJ2-4; a weak D match, TRBD1 (6 bases). CDR1 and CDR2 from the germline V gene are SGHRS and YFSETQ. The CDR3 runs 13 residues. V gave up 4 bases and J gave up 6 bases, with 11 bases separating them. CDR3 DNA sequence: TGCGCCAGCAGCCTCTTGGACAGAAACATTCAGTACTTC. It specifies CASSLLDRNIQYF.

This sequence joins TRBV29-1 and TRBJ2-1, with 13 bases matching TRBD2. This CDR3 region has 15 residues. Germline lookup yields CDR1 SQVTM and CDR2 ANQGSEA. V shed 6 bases, J shed 4 bases, and the junction held 6 bases outside the gene matches. The chain's CDR3 is CSVEGTSGNYNEQFF. The CDR3, as DNA: TGCAGCGTCGAGGGGACTAGCGGGAATTACAATGAGCAGTTCTTC.

The V gene is TRBV29-1, the J gene TRBJ2-3, with 9 bases fitting TRBD1. Germline V lookup: CDR1 SQVTM, CDR2 ANQGSEA. V trimming: 7 bases; J trimming: 10 bases; junction bases outside the gene matches: 3. The CDR3 extends over 10 amino acids. The CDR3 reads CSGRQGAQYF. CDR3 sequence (DNA): TGCAGCGGACGACAGGGGGCGCAGTATTTT.

This chain connects TRBV29-1 to TRBJ2-3, with 7 bases lining up with TRBD1. V gave up 5 bases and J gave up 2 bases; unmatched junction bases: 7. Looked up from germline, CDR1 is SQVTM and CDR2 is ANQGSEA. This CDR3 contains 14 residues. Here the CDR3 DNA reads TGCAGCGTTTCTAACAGGGGAACCACAGATACGCAGTATTTT. Its protein product is CSVSNRGTTDTQYF.

The V and J genes are TRBV27 and TRBJ1-1, with unresolved D. CDR3 length equals 14 residues. The V gene's germline CDR1 is MNHEY and CDR2 SMNVEV (reference sequence). V lost 6 bases and J 2 bases, leaving 13 bases between the germline ends. CDR3 protein: CASSLMGLNTEAFF. For the CDR3, the DNA is TGTGCCAGCAGCCTCATGGGCCTCAACACTGAAGCTTTCTTT.

J is TRBJ1-5 and V is TRBV28; D is unresolved. This CDR3 region has 19 residues. Germline lookup yields CDR1 MDHEN and CDR2 SYDVKM. Between the trimmed V and J ends, which lost 2 bases and 0 bases, there was a span of 20 bases. CDR3 bases: TGTGCCAGCAGTTTAATTTCCCCAGATCGGCAGGCTAGCAATCAGCCCCAGCATTTT. It specifies CASSLISPDRQASNQPQHF.

The table lists this clone with a few counts. The CDR3 DNA follows: TGCAGCGTTGCCCGTGGAGCGGATACGCAGTATTTT. Translating gives CSVARGADTQYF. This chain links TRBV29-1 with TRBJ2-3, with D unresolved. The CDR3 covers 12 residues. Germline V gene data show CDR1 as SQVTM and CDR2 as ANQGSEA. V lost 4 bases and J 6 bases, leaving 11 bases between the germline ends.

The chain combines TRBV18 with TRBJ1-2; TRBD1 is a possible D gene (5 bases). This CDR3 has 15 residues. Germline lookup yields CDR1 KGHSH and CDR2 LQKENI. Trimming took 0 bases from V and 8 from J, leaving 16 bases between them. The CDR3 sequence: CASSPPRGAPSGYTF. CDR3 nucleotide sequence: TGTGCCAGCTCACCACCAAGGGGCGCCCCGTCGGGCTACACCTTC.

The chain links TRBV7-8 to TRBJ2-5; D possibly corresponds to TRBD1 (6 bases). CDR3 length equals 16 residues. Trimming took off 1 base at V and 2 bases at J, with 14 bases between the two ends. From germline, CDR1 is SGHVS and CDR2 FQNEAQ. In DNA form, the CDR3 reads TGTGCCAGCAGCTTAGTGAGGTCGGGGACACAAGAGACCCAGTACTTC. Encoded protein: CASSLVRSGTQETQYF. The whole variable domain, filled in from reference TRBV7-8 and TRBJ2-5, reads GAGVSQSPRYKVAKRGQDVALRCDPISGHVSLFWYQQALGQGPEFLTYFQNEAQLDKSGLPSDRFFAERPEGSVSTLKIQRTQQEDSAVYLCASSLVRSGTQETQYFGPGTRLLVL.